A selection of T cell receptor beta chains follows, all from one sample in a study of monozygotic twins with inflammatory bowel disease. TCRdb reprocessed the 5' RACE reads and keeps a single row for each CDR3 protein, giving no DNA. This sample's clone table lists approximately 160,000 distinct CDR3 sequences. Sequencing was performed on blood. The receptor set was obtained from a human donor with ulcerative colitis or Crohn's disease, or a healthy co-twin of an affected twin (not recorded which). The CDR3 runs from the conserved cysteine through the conserved F or W. The order of the fields is J gene, V gene, CDR3 protein.

j_call: TRBJ1-1
v_call: TRBV30
cdr3_aa: CAWGAGTLKAFF

j_call: TRBJ2-3
v_call: TRBV9
cdr3_aa: CASSVGWTSPPTDTQYF

j_call: TRBJ2-7
v_call: TRBV5-1
cdr3_aa: CASSLGLAGDEQYF

j_call: TRBJ2-1
v_call: TRBV4-1
cdr3_aa: CASSERHSADNEQFF

j_call: TRBJ2-7
v_call: TRBV4-1
cdr3_aa: CASSPGTSVYEQYF

j_call: TRBJ1-2
v_call: TRBV11-2
cdr3_aa: CASSLMGTAVIVF

j_call: TRBJ1-4
v_call: TRBV3-1
cdr3_aa: CASSLRWDRHEKLFF

j_call: TRBJ1-1
v_call: TRBV7-2
cdr3_aa: CASSRRQGPNTEAFF

j_call: TRBJ2-5
v_call: TRBV6-5
cdr3_aa: CASTGGETQYF

j_call: TRBJ2-7
v_call: TRBV7-2
cdr3_aa: CASSLAFRTATYEQYF

j_call: TRBJ2-1
v_call: TRBV4-3
cdr3_aa: CASSQSDSGVYNEQFF

j_call: TRBJ1-3
v_call: TRBV7-3
cdr3_aa: CASSLQGGISENTIYF

j_call: TRBJ1-6
v_call: TRBV27
cdr3_aa: CASSFITTGVNSPLHF

j_call: TRBJ2-3
v_call: TRBV5-4
cdr3_aa: CASSLWAGGPPDTQYF

j_call: TRBJ1-2
v_call: TRBV3-1
cdr3_aa: CASSQLQDYGYTF

j_call: TRBJ2-1
v_call: TRBV5-1
cdr3_aa: CASSLGTVGNEQFF

j_call: TRBJ2-1
v_call: TRBV20-1
cdr3_aa: CSARPGQGYNEQFF

j_call: TRBJ1-5
v_call: TRBV4-1
cdr3_aa: CASKGTGNQPQHF

j_call: TRBJ2-3
v_call: TRBV12-3/TRBV12-4
cdr3_aa: CASTQWGGTDTQYF

j_call: TRBJ2-3
v_call: TRBV9
cdr3_aa: CASSKGGLHWDTQYF

j_call: TRBJ1-6
v_call: TRBV20-1
cdr3_aa: CSARVSGSSPLHF

j_call: TRBJ2-7
v_call: TRBV18
cdr3_aa: CASSLVGEQYF